This T cell receptor beta chain was recorded in a study of T cells after yellow fever vaccination. Turning to the study itself: Fractions containing few cells were prepared with SMART-Seq v4 Ultra Low Input.

For TCR, cDNA came from 5'RACE template switching, which added a universal primer site and UMIs. TCRdb passed the 5' RACE reads through MiXCR, listing each CDR3 protein once. The top ten clones hold more than 13% of a sample with some 670,000 distinct CDR3 sequences, about 12% of them seen once. V lost 7 bases to trimming and J lost 3 bases; unmatched junction nucleotides: 12. The length of the CDR3 is 18 residues. Germline V gene lookup returns CDR1 LGHDT and CDR2 YNNKEL (reference sequence). This clonotype occurred a few times. The sample in question was PBMCs, obtained on the day of the yellow fever booster vaccination. This rearrangement joins TRBV3-1 to TRBJ2-2; 12 bases map to TRBD2. The receptor was isolated from a man under 40 who received the YFV17D yellow fever vaccine. In nucleotides, the CDR3 is TGTGCCAGCAACGGAGAGACTAGCGGGAGTTTGGACACCGGGGAGCTGTTTTTT. Amino acids: CASNGETSGSLDTGELFF.